The 12 T cell receptor beta chains below were found in one sample sequenced in a study of cytomegalovirus exposure and HLA in healthy donors. Both 60 Vbeta primers and 13 Jbeta primers went into the PCR. Method: immunoSEQ multiplex PCR; TCRdb's copy keeps in-frame clones and lacks some. The data show some 150,000 clones, with around 82% seen just once and around 3% held by the top ten. Sequencing input: PBMCs. The source is a man aged 18 to 35 in good health and CMV-seropositive.

The chain joins TRBV5-8 to TRBJ2-3; the match to TRBD2 covers 15 bases. The V gene end was trimmed by 3 bases and the J gene end by 5 bases; junction bases not matched to a gene: 7. CDR1 and CDR2 (germline): SGHTS, YDEGEE. This CDR3 contains 17 residues. The CDR3 DNA is TGTGCCAGCAGCTCGGGACTAGCGGGAGGAATGAGAGATACGCAGTATTTT. It encodes CASSSGLAGGMRDTQYF.

The V and J genes are TRBV29-1 and TRBJ1-2, with 10 positions matching TRBD1. This CDR3 contains 17 residues. In germline, CDR1 is SQVTM, CDR2 ANQGSEA. V was clipped by 0 bases and J by 0 bases; unmatched bases: 7. The CDR3 DNA is TGCAGCGTTGAAGAGCCCGGGACAGGGGCCACTAACTATGGCTACACCTTC. The encoded protein is CSVEEPGTGATNYGYTF.

This chain connects TRBV7-9 to TRBJ2-7, with a weak D call TRBD2 (6 bases). Germline lookup yields CDR1 SEHNR and CDR2 FQNEAQ (reference sequence). CDR3 size: 14 residues. Trimming pared 5 bases from V and 3 bases from J, leaving 14 bases between. In nucleotides, the CDR3 is TGTGCCAGCAGCCCCCCCTGGGGAGGCTACGAGCAGTACTTC. It translates to CASSPPWGGYEQYF. The full variable domain, with the rest looked up from reference TRBV7-9 and TRBJ2-7, is DTGVSQNPRHKITKRGQNVTFRCDPISEHNRLYWYRQTLGQGPEFLTYFQNEAQLEKSRLLSDRFSAERPKGSFSTLEIQRTEQGDSAMYLCASSPPWGGYEQYFGPGTRLTVT.

The V gene is TRBV29-1, the J gene TRBJ2-1; 7 nucleotides agree with TRBD2. The junction had 11 bases not matched to a gene; V was cut back by 3 bases and J by 0 bases. The CDR3 consists of 17 residues. CDR1 is SQVTM and CDR2 is ANQGSEA in the germline V gene. CDR3 nucleotides: TGCAGCGTTGACGGGCTAGCGGAACTCGGCTCCTACAATGAGCAGTTCTTC. Its protein product is CSVDGLAELGSYNEQFF.

In DNA form, the CDR3 reads TGTGCCAGCAGGGCGGGAGTCGGGCAGTACTTC. This translates into CASRAGVGQYF. The chain couples TRBV11-2 to TRBJ2-7; 7 bases are a match to TRBD2. This CDR3 is built from 11 residues. Trimming took 6 bases from V and 9 from J; bases not matched to a gene: 5. CDR1 and CDR2 (germline): SGHAT, FQNNGV. Full variable domain (rest looked up from reference TRBV11-2 and TRBJ2-7): EAGVAQSPRYKIIEKRQSVAFWCNPISGHATLYWYQQILGQGPKLLIQFQNNGVVDDSQLPKDRFSAERLKGVDSTLKIQPAKLEDSAVYLCASRAGVGQYFGPGTRLTVT.

The genes are TRBV18 and TRBJ2-1; TRBD2 agrees at 12 bases. CDR3 size: 16 residues. The germline V gene encodes CDR1 KGHSH and CDR2 LQKENI. V lost 6 bases to trimming and J lost 7 bases; unmatched junction nucleotides: 10. The DNA of the CDR3 is TGTGCCAGCTCTCCTCCCGGGACTAGCGGGTGGAATGAGCAGTTCTTC. Protein sequence: CASSPPGTSGWNEQFF.

The V call is TRBV28, the J call TRBJ2-1; 11 bases match TRBD2. The V gene end was trimmed by 3 bases and the J gene end by 4 bases; junction bases not matched to a gene: 5. Germline CDR1 is MDHEN and CDR2 is SYDVKM. There are 16 residues in the CDR3. As DNA, the CDR3 is TGTGCCAGCAGTTTCCCCCGACTAGCGGGGTACAATGAGCAGTTCTTC. Translating it yields CASSFPRLAGYNEQFF.

This clone was seen just once. V is TRBV10-3 and J is TRBJ1-4; possibly TRBD1 for D (6 bases). CDR1 is ENHRY, CDR2 SYGVKD, per germline. V lost 3 bases and J lost 0, with 11 bases in between. The CDR3 covers 16 residues. Written as DNA, the CDR3 is TGTGCCATCAGTGATACGGACAGAGCAACTAATGAAAAACTGTTTTTT. As protein: CAISDTDRATNEKLFF.

The chain recombines TRBV2 with TRBJ1-5; possibly TRBD1 for D (5 bases). The germline gives CDR1 SNHLY, CDR2 FYNNEI. Trimming took 7 bases from V and 2 from J, leaving 12 bases between them. The CDR3 runs to 14 residues. CDR3 loop: CASKGETGNQPQHF. The CDR3 DNA reads TGTGCCAGCAAAGGGGAAACGGGCAATCAGCCCCAGCATTTT.

V is TRBV2 and J is TRBJ2-7; 7 positions match TRBD1. The CDR3 covers 12 residues. Germline V gene data show CDR1 as SNHLY and CDR2 as FYNNEI. V lost 9 bases to trimming and J lost 5 bases; unmatched junction nucleotides: 7. The CDR3 DNA sequence: TGTGCCAGTTCAATTACAGGGGACGAGCAGTACTTC. Translated, it gives CASSITGDEQYF.

The genes are TRBV28 and TRBJ1-4; 7 nucleotides align to TRBD1. CDR1 is MDHEN, CDR2 SYDVKM, per germline. The V gene end was trimmed by 6 bases and the J gene end by 8 bases; junction bases not matched to a gene: 9. The CDR3 runs to 14 residues. The CDR3 DNA sequence: TGTGCCAGCAGCAAAGACAGGGCACGGGAAAAACTGTTTTTT. This codes for CASSKDRAREKLFF.

This chain joins TRBV25-1 and TRBJ2-3, with 11 bases aligning to TRBD2. This CDR3 is built from 15 residues. Germline V gene lookup returns CDR1 MGHDK and CDR2 SYGVNS. The J segment lost 2 bases and the V segment lost 4 bases, leaving 2 bases of the junction unmatched. CDR3 loop: CASSVSGRATDTQYF. Here the CDR3 DNA reads TGTGCCAGCAGTGTTAGCGGGAGGGCCACAGATACGCAGTATTTT.